This T cell receptor (beta chain) came from a study of T cells in Graves' hyperthyroidism and ophthalmopathy. CDR1 is SGHAT and CDR2 is FQNNGV in the germline V gene. V shed 3 bases and J 4 bases; nucleotides not matched to a gene: 5. This CDR3 has 15 amino acids. This clonotype was picked up many times. It was RNA transcripts that yielded the amplified TCR beta CDR3 regions. HTBI primers drove first-round RT-PCR of the TCR CDR3. Each CDR3 protein is one row after TCRdb ran MiXCR on the multiplex PCR reads. The sample includes about 640,000 distinct CDR3 sequences, less than 25% of them seen just once. Based on clinical symptoms, serum thyroxine and TRAb, thyroid ultrasound and orbital computed tomography, diagnoses were reached.

The material sequenced was blood. This receptor was taken from a man aged 30 to 39 with Graves' ophthalmopathy. The chain links TRBV11-2 to TRBJ2-3; 9 positions match TRBD1. The CDR3 DNA follows: TGTGCCAGCAGCTTCACAGGGGGCGACGCAGATACGCAGTATTTT. Its translation: CASSFTGGDADTQYF.